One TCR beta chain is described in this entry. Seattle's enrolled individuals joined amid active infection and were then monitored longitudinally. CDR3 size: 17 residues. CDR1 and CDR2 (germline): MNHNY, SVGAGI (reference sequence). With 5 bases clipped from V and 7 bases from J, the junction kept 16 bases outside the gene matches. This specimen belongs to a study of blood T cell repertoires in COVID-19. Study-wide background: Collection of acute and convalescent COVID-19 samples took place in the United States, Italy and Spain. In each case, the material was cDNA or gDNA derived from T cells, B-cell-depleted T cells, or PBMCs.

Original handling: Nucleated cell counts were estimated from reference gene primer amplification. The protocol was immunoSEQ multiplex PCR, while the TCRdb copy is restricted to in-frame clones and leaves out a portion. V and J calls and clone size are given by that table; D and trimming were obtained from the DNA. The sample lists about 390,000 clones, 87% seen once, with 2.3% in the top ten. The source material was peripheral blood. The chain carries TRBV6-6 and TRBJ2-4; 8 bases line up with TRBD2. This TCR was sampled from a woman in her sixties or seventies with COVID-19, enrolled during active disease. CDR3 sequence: CASSPGGLIASGNIQYF. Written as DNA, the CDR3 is TGTGCCAGCAGTCCGGGGGGGCTGATAGCGAGTGGGAACATTCAGTACTTC.